This TCR beta chain was retrieved from a study of blood T cell repertoires in COVID-19. As for the study in general: The United States, Italy and Spain provided the acute and convalescent COVID-19 samples. From T cells, B-cell-depleted T cells, or PBMCs came the material, which was cDNA or gDNA.

Original data processing: Estimated nucleated cell counts came from reference gene primer amplification. Assay: immunoSEQ multiplex PCR; the TCRdb copy retains only in-frame clones and omits some. Clone size and the V and J calls come from that table; the DNA yielded D and trimming. The sample includes a few hundred thousand clones, 70% to 90% of them seen just once. This CDR3 region has 16 residues. The germline gives CDR1 KGHSH, CDR2 LQKENI. V lost 0 bases and J 1 base, leaving 12 bases between the germline ends. The sequence derives from a woman in her forties or fifties with acute or convalescent COVID-19. The V and J genes are TRBV18 and TRBJ1-2; the D is unclear. Sequenced input: peripheral blood. The CDR3 protein is CASSPPSAGLNYGYTF. The CDR3 DNA follows: TGTGCCAGCTCACCACCGAGTGCAGGACTTAACTATGGCTACACCTTC.